This passage covers 6 T cell receptor beta chains from one sample sequenced in a study of T cells in Graves' hyperthyroidism and ophthalmopathy. Amplification targeted TCR beta CDR3 regions from RNA transcripts. An initial round of RT-PCR targeting the TCR CDR3 relied on the HTBI primer set. TCRdb called the multiplex PCR reads again in MiXCR, with one record for every CDR3 protein. The repertoire holds about 96,000 distinct CDR3 sequences, with about half as singletons. Input material: blood. Every receptor here comes from a woman between 35 and 50 years old with Graves' hyperthyroidism.

V gene TRBV10-2 combines with J gene TRBJ1-5, with D uncertain. Germline CDR1 WSHSY, CDR2 SAAADI. With 0 bases removed from V and 3 bases from J, the gap between germline ends came to 9 bases. This CDR3 has 15 residues. The CDR3 region is CASSESIENNQPQHF. Written as DNA, the CDR3 is TGCGCCAGCAGTGAGTCGATAGAAAACAATCAGCCCCAGCATTTT.

This clonotype was detected ten times or more. The CDR3 loop reads CASSSQGEVTEAFF. CDR3 sequence (DNA): TGCGCCAGCAGTTCACAGGGGGAGGTCACTGAAGCTTTCTTT. The rearrangement joins TRBV5-1 to TRBJ1-1, with 8 bases that match TRBD1. V shed 5 bases, J shed 4 bases, and the junction held 7 bases outside the gene matches. This CDR3 contains 14 residues. In germline, CDR1 is SGHRS, CDR2 YFSETQ.

This clonotype appeared many times. This chain uses TRBV7-3 with TRBJ2-2; 8 nucleotides align to TRBD2. The CDR3 sequence is 15 residues long. After removal of 1 base from V and 7 bases from J, the junction contained 5 bases not matched to a gene. CDR1 is SGHTA, CDR2 FQGTGA, per germline. CDR3 nucleotides: TGTGCCAGCAGCTTAAGCCGGGAGGGCAACGGGGAGCTGTTTTTT. Amino acid sequence: CASSLSREGNGELFF.

This clonotype was picked up many times. The rearrangement uses TRBV7-2 and TRBJ1-6, with unresolved D. Germline V gives CDR1 SGHTA, CDR2 FQGNSA. Trimming shortened V by 5 bases and J by 4 bases, and 15 bases separated the two germline ends. The CDR3 contains 16 residues. CDR3 DNA sequence: TGTGCCAGCAGCGATCGATCGTGGGTATATAATTCACCCCTCCACTTT. It encodes CASSDRSWVYNSPLHF.

This clonotype was counted at least ten times. The V and J genes are TRBV29-1 and TRBJ2-5; 7 bases agree with TRBD1. Germline CDR1 reads SQVTM; CDR2 reads ANQGSEA. Losses at the gene ends were 6 bases for V and 2 bases for J; bases not matched to a gene: 9. This CDR3 has 14 amino acids. The CDR3 DNA sequence: TGCAGCGTCCGGACAGGCGGCGGGCAAGAGACCCAGTACTTC. The encoded protein is CSVRTGGGQETQYF.

The chain has TRBV29-1 and TRBJ2-5; 8 nucleotides match TRBD2. The CDR3 is 16 amino acids. Trimming took 2 bases from V and 5 from J; bases not matched to a gene: 13. Germline CDR1 reads SQVTM; CDR2 reads ANQGSEA. The CDR3, as DNA: TGCAGCGTTGAATCCCTTGGTCGGGAGGGATCGGAGACCCAGTACTTC. Translation: CSVESLGREGSETQYF.